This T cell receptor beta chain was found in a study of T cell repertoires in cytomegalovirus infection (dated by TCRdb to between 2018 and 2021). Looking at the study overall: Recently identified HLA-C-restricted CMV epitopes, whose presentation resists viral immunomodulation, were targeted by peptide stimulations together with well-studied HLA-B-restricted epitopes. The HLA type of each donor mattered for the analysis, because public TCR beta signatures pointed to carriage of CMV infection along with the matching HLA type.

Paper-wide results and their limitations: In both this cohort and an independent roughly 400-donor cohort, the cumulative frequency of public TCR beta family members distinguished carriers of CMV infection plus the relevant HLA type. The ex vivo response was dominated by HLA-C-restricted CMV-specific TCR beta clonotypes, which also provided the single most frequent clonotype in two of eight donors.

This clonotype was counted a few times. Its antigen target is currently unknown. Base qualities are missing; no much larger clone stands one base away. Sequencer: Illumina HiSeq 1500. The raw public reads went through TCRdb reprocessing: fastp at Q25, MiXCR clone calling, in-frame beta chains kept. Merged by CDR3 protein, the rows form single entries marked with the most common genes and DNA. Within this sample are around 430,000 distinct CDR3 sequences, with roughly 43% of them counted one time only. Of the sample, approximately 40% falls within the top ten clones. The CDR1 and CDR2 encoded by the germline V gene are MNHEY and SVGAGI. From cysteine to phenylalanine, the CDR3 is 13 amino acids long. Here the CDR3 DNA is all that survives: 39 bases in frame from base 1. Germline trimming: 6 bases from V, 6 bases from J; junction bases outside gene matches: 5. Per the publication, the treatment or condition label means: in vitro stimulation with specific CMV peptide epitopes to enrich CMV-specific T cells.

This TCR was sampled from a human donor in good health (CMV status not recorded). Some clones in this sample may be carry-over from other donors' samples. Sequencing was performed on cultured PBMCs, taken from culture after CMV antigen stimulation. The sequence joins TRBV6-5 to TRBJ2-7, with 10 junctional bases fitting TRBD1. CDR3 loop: CASSEWTGGEQYF. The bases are TGTGCCAGCAGCGAGTGGACAGGGGGCGAGCAGTACTTC.